This T cell receptor beta chain was recovered during a study of blood T cells in healthy people across ages. This CDR3 contains 14 residues. Germline V lookup: CDR1 SGHRS, CDR2 YFSETQ. V was clipped by 4 bases and J by 3 bases; unmatched bases: 5. A second about 7 to 12 cycle PCR used barcoded and J-beta primers. TCRdb reanalysed the 5' RACE reads using MiXCR and keeps one entry per CDR3 protein. The sample carries around 1.7 million distinct CDR3 sequences, 28% recorded once. V usage is TRBV5-1 and J usage is TRBJ2-7; TRBD1 agrees at 9 bases. The clonotype was recovered from a woman aged 30 to 39 in good health. Source material: blood. DNA of the CDR3: TGCGCCAGCAGCATGAGACAGGGGGGCTACGAGCAGTACTTC. Translating gives CASSMRQGGYEQYF.